A single sample is the source of the 13 T cell receptor beta chains below, sequenced in a study of shared clonotypes between healthy human individuals. Sequencing was performed with immunoSEQ multiplex PCR; in TCRdb, only in-frame clones are kept and a portion is missing. There are about half a million clones in the sample; around 80% occur only once, and more than 10% lies in the top ten. Sequencing was carried out using PBMCs. These receptors came from a woman aged 40-49 years in good health. Some clones in this sample may be carry-over from other donors' samples.

This chain joins TRBV7-8 and TRBJ2-7; D is uncertain. Germline assignment: CDR1 SGHVS and CDR2 FQNEAQ. This CDR3 contains 14 residues. V was pared by 5 bases and J by 3 bases, with 14 bases between. This CDR3 reads CASSREIGIYEQYF. CDR3 sequence (DNA): TGTGCCAGCAGCCGAGAGATAGGAATCTACGAGCAGTACTTC.

The rearrangement links TRBV9 to TRBJ1-2; TRBD1 is a possible D gene (6 bases). The germline V gene encodes CDR1 SGDLS and CDR2 YYNGEE. The V gene lost 0 bases and the J gene lost 1 base, with 7 bases spanning the gap. The CDR3 runs 14 residues. CDR3 sequence reads: CASSVADSNYGYTF. The CDR3 bases are TGTGCCAGCAGCGTAGCGGACAGTAACTATGGCTACACCTTC.

The chain employs TRBV7-8 and TRBJ2-1; 9 positions match TRBD1. The trim removed 5 bases at V and 4 bases at J, leaving 9 bases unmatched. There are 16 residues in the CDR3. The germline gives CDR1 SGHVS, CDR2 FQNEAQ. The CDR3 nucleotides read TGTGCCAGCAGCCCCCGTGGTGGACAGGGGTACAATGAGCAGTTCTTC. It encodes CASSPRGGQGYNEQFF.

The chain has TRBV15 and TRBJ1-5; D call uncertain. Per germline, CDR1 LNHNV and CDR2 YYDKDF (reference sequence). V was pared by 1 base and J by 7 bases, with 11 bases between. There are 14 residues in the CDR3. The CDR3 region is CATSRGVEGQPQHF. CDR3 bases: TGTGCCACCAGCAGAGGGGTTGAGGGACAGCCCCAGCATTTT.

This clone appeared once. The rearrangement uses TRBV29-1 and TRBJ2-4; D is possibly TRBD1 (5 bases). V dropped 0 bases and J dropped 3 bases, with 9 bases sitting between them. Germline V gene lookup returns CDR1 SQVTM and CDR2 ANQGSEA. This CDR3 region has 14 residues. CDR3 nucleotides: TGCAGCGTTGAAGATGGAAGGGGCAAAAACATTCAGTACTTC. It translates to CSVEDGRGKNIQYF.

This clone was observed a single time. V and J are TRBV30 and TRBJ2-3; D not resolved. Germline values: CDR1 GTSNPN, CDR2 SVGIG (reference sequence). The ends were cut back, 5 bases at V and 2 bases at J, with 5 bases in the middle. The CDR3 contains 11 residues. The CDR3 DNA reads as TGTGCCTGGGCCAACACAGATACGCAGTATTTT. Translating it yields CAWANTDTQYF. The full variable domain, with the rest looked up from reference TRBV30 and TRBJ2-3, is SQTIHQWPATLVQPVGSPLSLECTVEGTSNPNLYWYRQAAGRGLQLLFYSVGIGQISSEVPQNLSASRPQDRQFILSSKKLLLSDSGFYLCAWANTDTQYFGPGTRLTVL.

The chain uses TRBV29-1 and TRBJ2-1; D not resolved. Trimming pared 2 bases from V and 8 bases from J, leaving 7 bases between. The CDR3 totals 11 residues. From germline, CDR1 is SQVTM and CDR2 ANQGSEA. CDR3 sequence (DNA): TGCAGCGTTGAATACCATGATGAGCAGTTCTTC. This translates into CSVEYHDEQFF.

The rearrangement uses TRBV7-6 and TRBJ2-1; tentatively, D is TRBD1 or TRBD2 (5 bases each). CDR1 SGHVS and CDR2 FNYEAQ come from the germline V gene. The germline V and J ends were trimmed by 1 base and 4 bases, with 14 bases remaining between them. This CDR3 spans 16 amino acids. CDR3 in DNA: TGTGCCAGCAGCTTAGTTCACAACGGGGCTTACAATGAGCAGTTCTTC. This encodes CASSLVHNGAYNEQFF.

This chain uses TRBV11-2 with TRBJ1-4, with D unclear. The germline V gene has CDR1 SGHAT and CDR2 FQNNGV. Trimming took 5 bases from V and 1 from J, leaving 17 bases between them. This CDR3 spans 17 amino acids. CDR3 in amino acids: CASSLNPGSGTNEKLFF. The CDR3 nucleotides read TGTGCCAGCAGCCTTAACCCCGGGTCTGGAACTAATGAAAAACTGTTTTTT.

The V gene is TRBV30, the J gene TRBJ2-7; D is perhaps TRBD1 or TRBD2 (6 bases each). V dropped 3 bases and J dropped 2 bases, with 17 bases sitting between them. This CDR3 comprises 15 residues. Per the germline V gene, CDR1 is GTSNPN and CDR2 is SVGIG (reference sequence). The CDR3: CAWRRDNYRPYEQYF. CDR3 in DNA: TGTGCCTGGAGGCGGGACAACTATCGCCCCTACGAGCAGTACTTC.

The chain combines TRBV29-1 with TRBJ2-7; 12 bases fit TRBD2. The CDR3 spans 16 residues. The V gene end was trimmed by 5 bases and the J gene end by 3 bases; junction bases not matched to a gene: 11. Germline V gene lookup returns CDR1 SQVTM and CDR2 ANQGSEA. Here the CDR3 DNA reads TGCAGCGTTTCGGGCGGCCTAGCGGGAGGGGGCTACGAGCAGTACTTC. Translated: CSVSGGLAGGGYEQYF.

This chain links TRBV7-2 with TRBJ1-1, with D tentatively TRBD1 (6 bases). The CDR3 loop spans 14 amino acids. CDR1 is SGHTA and CDR2 is FQGNSA in the germline V gene. Trimming pared 2 bases from V and 0 bases from J, leaving 7 bases between. CDR3 nucleotides: TGTGCCAGCAGCTTAACAGGGATGAACACTGAAGCTTTCTTT. Protein sequence: CASSLTGMNTEAFF.

About this clone: A far larger clone is a single base away, which makes a read error likely. The chain couples TRBV5-4 to TRBJ2-1; 7 nucleotides line up with TRBD2. The V gene end was trimmed by 4 bases and the J gene end by 6 bases; junction bases not matched to a gene: 10. Germline CDR1 and CDR2: SGHNT and YYREEE (reference sequence). The CDR3 covers 15 residues. CDR3 sequence: CASSRGLAAVNEQFF. CDR3 coding DNA: TGTGCCAGCAGCCGTGGGCTAGCGGCAGTCAATGAGCAGTTCTTC.